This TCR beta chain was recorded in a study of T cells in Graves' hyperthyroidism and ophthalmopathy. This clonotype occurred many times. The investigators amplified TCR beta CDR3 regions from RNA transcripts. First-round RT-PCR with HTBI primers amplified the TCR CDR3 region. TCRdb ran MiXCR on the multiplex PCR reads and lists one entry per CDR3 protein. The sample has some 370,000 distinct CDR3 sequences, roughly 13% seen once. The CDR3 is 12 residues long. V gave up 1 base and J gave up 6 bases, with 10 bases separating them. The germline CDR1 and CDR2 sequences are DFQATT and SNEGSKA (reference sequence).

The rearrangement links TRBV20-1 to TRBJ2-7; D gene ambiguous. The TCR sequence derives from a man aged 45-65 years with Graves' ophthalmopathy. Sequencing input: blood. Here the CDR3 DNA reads TGCAGTGCTAGAGCCGTGACATCCGAGCAGTACTTC. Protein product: CSARAVTSEQYF.